This T cell receptor beta chain is from a study of cytomegalovirus exposure and HLA in healthy donors. The trim removed 5 bases at V and 2 bases at J, leaving 4 bases unmatched. CDR3 length: 15 residues. The germline V gene encodes CDR1 LNHNV and CDR2 YYDKDF (reference sequence). As to this clone: No antigen is known for it.

Study-wide findings and caveats: A later analysis found TCR association rates differed by HLA locus, highest for DRB1 and lowest for HLA-C. CMV antigen specificity was confirmed in vitro for three CMV-associated chains. The study listed roughly 160 cytomegalovirus-associated TCR beta chains.

The PCR ran on 60 Vbeta and 13 Jbeta primers. Generated by immunoSEQ multiplex PCR, the TCRdb table keeps only in-frame clones and is missing some. Among more than 110,000 clones, around 78% were seen once, and the ten largest hold 2.5% to 3.5%. The sequencing sample was made of PBMCs. The chain is built from TRBV15 and TRBJ2-7, with 12 bases identical to TRBD2. The sequence was obtained from a male donor in good health and CMV-seronegative. CDR3 coding DNA: TGTGCCACCAGCTCCCCTAGCGGGAGGGCCTACGAGCAGTACTTC. This codes for CATSSPSGRAYEQYF.